Shown below are 26 T cell receptor beta chains from a single sample sequenced in a study of Ad26.COV2.S vaccination and SARS-CoV-2 variants. Assay: immunoSEQ multiplex PCR; the TCRdb copy retains only in-frame clones and omits some. The sample records about 180,000 clones, around nine tenths being singletons. The sequencing here drew on peripheral blood, taken after recovery from COVID-19. The receptor source for this set is a human donor who had recovered from COVID-19.

The chain uses TRBV5-4 and TRBJ2-1, with D possibly TRBD1 on 6 matching bases. The V end was cut by 0 bases, the J end by 4 bases, with 11 bases between. Germline V gives CDR1 SGHNT, CDR2 YYREEE (reference sequence). This CDR3 spans 15 amino acids. The CDR3 is CASSLEQGGYNEQFF. CDR3 sequence (DNA): TGTGCCAGCAGCTTGGAACAGGGCGGTTACAATGAGCAGTTCTTC.

The V call is TRBV27, the J call TRBJ1-2, with 8 positions matching TRBD1. With 3 bases clipped from V and 4 bases from J, the junction kept 4 bases outside the gene matches. Germline CDR1 MNHEY, CDR2 SMNVEV (reference sequence). CDR3 length: 14 residues. The CDR3 sequence is CASSLDREGYGYTF. CDR3 DNA: TGTGCCAGCAGTTTGGACAGGGAGGGCTATGGCTACACCTTC.

The chain combines TRBV12-5 with TRBJ2-7; D is perhaps TRBD1 or TRBD2 (5 bases each). There are 12 residues in the CDR3. Looked up from germline, CDR1 is LGHNT and CDR2 is FRNRAP. Trimming removed 3 bases from V and 5 bases from J, with 8 bases in between. CDR3 coding DNA: TGTGCTAGTGGTTTCCGGGGCCACGAGCAGTACTTC. The encoded protein is CASGFRGHEQYF.

The V call is TRBV5-6, the J call TRBJ1-2; tentative D call: TRBD1 (5 bases). Trimming stripped 0 bases from V and 1 base from J, with 7 bases between. The CDR3 contains 14 residues. Germline values: CDR1 SGHDT, CDR2 YYEEEE. The CDR3 sequence is CASSLGQLNYGYTF. DNA for the CDR3: TGTGCCAGCAGCTTGGGACAGCTTAACTATGGCTACACCTTC.

The rearrangement uses TRBV14 and TRBJ1-1, with D uncertain. Trimming took off 4 bases at V and 0 bases at J, with 9 bases between the two ends. CDR1 is SGHDN, CDR2 FVKESK, per germline. The CDR3 totals 14 residues. CDR3: CASSRQTLNTEAFF. Written as DNA, the CDR3 is TGTGCCAGCAGCCGGCAGACCTTGAACACTGAAGCTTTCTTT.

About this clone itself: One end of the junction fails to match germline, which may point to a read error. This chain joins TRBV7-9 and TRBJ1-1, with 9 bases lining up with TRBD1. Germline loops: CDR1 SEHNR, CDR2 FQNEAQ (reference sequence). The CDR3 length is 14 residues. CDR3: CASSEQGANPEAFF. The CDR3, as DNA: TGTGCCAGCAGCGAACAGGGGGCGAACCCTGAAGCTTTCTTT.

The chain combines TRBV7-3 with TRBJ1-1, with D tentatively TRBD1 (5 bases). Between the trimmed V and J ends, which lost 3 bases and 4 bases, there was a span of 9 bases. CDR1 is SGHTA and CDR2 is FQGTGA in the germline V gene. The CDR3 spans 13 residues. CDR3: CASSFGGGTEAFF. As DNA, the CDR3 is TGTGCCAGCAGCTTTGGCGGGGGCACTGAAGCTTTCTTT.

As regards this clone: One junction end disagrees with the germline gene, perhaps due to a read error. The chain couples TRBV7-9 to TRBJ1-1, with 9 bases that match TRBD1. The CDR3 loop spans 15 amino acids. In germline, CDR1 is SEHNR, CDR2 FQNEAQ (reference sequence). CDR3 residues: CASSSRDRVNTEAFF. Written as DNA, the CDR3 is TGTGCCAGCAGCAGCCGGGACAGGGTGAATACTGAAGCTTTCTTT. The whole variable domain, remainder taken from reference TRBV7-9 and TRBJ1-1, is DTGVSQNPRHKITKRGQNVTFRCDPISEHNRLYWYRQTLGQGPEFLTYFQNEAQLEKSRLLSDRFSAERPKGSFSTLEIQRTEQGDSAMYLCASSSRDRVNTEAFFGQGTRLTVV.

This clone appeared a few times. The chain joins TRBV7-9 to TRBJ2-7; D possibly matches TRBD1 or TRBD2 (6 bases each). The CDR3 length is 18 residues. CDR1 and CDR2 (germline): SEHNR, FQNEAQ (reference sequence). Deletions cut 0 bases from V and 3 bases from J, with 21 bases between. The CDR3 nucleotides are TGTGCCAGCAGCTTAGCAGCATCGGGGGCACCAAGTTTCTACGAGCAGTACTTC. It codes for CASSLAASGAPSFYEQYF.

The rearrangement joins TRBV19 to TRBJ2-3, with a possible D match to TRBD1 (6 bases). The CDR3 consists of 18 residues. With 7 bases removed from V and 5 bases from J, the gap between germline ends came to 28 bases. CDR1 and CDR2 from the germline V gene are LNHDA and SQIVND (reference sequence). The CDR3 DNA reads as TGTGCCAGTACCCCGTGGGTGGGGGCGCTGGGGGAAAAAGATACGCAGTATTTT. Protein: CASTPWVGALGEKDTQYF.

The V and J genes are TRBV7-9 and TRBJ2-5; 9 nucleotides line up with TRBD2. CDR1 is SEHNR and CDR2 is FQNEAQ in the germline V gene (reference sequence). The J segment lost 6 bases and the V segment lost 4 bases, leaving 6 bases of the junction unmatched. There are 14 residues in the CDR3. The CDR3 spells CASSSVAGAKTQYF. The CDR3 region has the DNA TGTGCCAGCAGCTCAGTAGCGGGAGCGAAGACCCAGTACTTC. Supplemented by reference TRBV7-9 and TRBJ2-5, the full variable domain reads DTGVSQNPRHKITKRGQNVTFRCDPISEHNRLYWYRQTLGQGPEFLTYFQNEAQLEKSRLLSDRFSAERPKGSFSTLEIQRTEQGDSAMYLCASSSVAGAKTQYFGPGTRLLVL.

This chain connects TRBV3-1 (or the pseudogene TRBV3-2) to TRBJ2-3; possibly TRBD2 for D (5 bases). V was cut by 0 bases and J by 0 bases, with 7 bases left in between. CDR1 LGHDT and CDR2 YNNKEL come from the germline V gene (reference sequence). This CDR3 contains 15 residues. The DNA for the CDR3 is TGTGCCAGCAGCCAAGAACTAGATAGCACAGATACGCAGTATTTT. Residues: CASSQELDSTDTQYF.

The gene calls are TRBV10-3 and TRBJ2-7; weak D call: TRBD1 (6 bases). Germline CDR1 is ENHRY and CDR2 is SYGVKD. CDR3 length: 16 residues. V was clipped by 2 bases and J by 4 bases, with 18 bases between them. The CDR3 DNA is TGTGCCATCAGTGAGCCTGGGGCAGGGGCTAAATACGAGCAGTACTTC. It yields the protein CAISEPGAGAKYEQYF.

This chain links TRBV3-1 (or the pseudogene TRBV3-2) with TRBJ1-3; no clear D gene. The length of the CDR3 is 14 residues. Germline CDR1 reads LGHDT; CDR2 reads YNNKEL (reference sequence). V gave up 4 bases and J gave up 0 bases, with 7 bases separating them. The CDR3 reads CASSPWSSGNTIYF. CDR3 in DNA: TGTGCCAGCAGCCCCTGGAGCTCTGGAAACACCATATATTTT.

The V call is TRBV3-1 (or the pseudogene TRBV3-2), the J call TRBJ1-1, with D unresolved. The CDR3 contains 13 residues. Trimming left V 3 bases short and J 4 bases short, with 9 bases between. Germline assignment: CDR1 LGHDT and CDR2 YNNKEL (reference sequence). The CDR3 region has the DNA TGTGCCAGCAGCCACGGCTCTGGCACTGAAGCTTTCTTT. Protein: CASSHGSGTEAFF.

This clone was seen more than once but under ten times. The chain has TRBV9 and TRBJ2-7; 9 bases match TRBD2. Germline CDR1 is SGDLS and CDR2 is YYNGEE. This CDR3 region has 14 residues. J lost 6 bases, V lost 0 bases, and 4 bases had no gene match. Written as DNA, the CDR3 is TGTGCCAGCAGCGTAGGAGCGGGAGGCCTCGAGCAGTACTTC. This gives the protein CASSVGAGGLEQYF. The whole variable domain, remainder taken from reference TRBV9 and TRBJ2-7, is DSGVTQTPKHLITATGQRVTLRCSPRSGDLSVYWYQQSLDQGLQFLIQYYNGEERAKGNILERFSAQQFPDLHSELNLSSLELGDSALYFCASSVGAGGLEQYFGPGTRLTVT.

This clone was seen ten or more times. V usage is TRBV11-2 and J usage is TRBJ2-1, with 9 bases that match TRBD2. Germline V gene data show CDR1 as SGHAT and CDR2 as FQNNGV. The CDR3 extends over 15 amino acids. Trimming at V came to 1 base and at J to 4 bases, leaving 2 bases not matched to a gene. This chain's CDR3 is CASSLGLAEYNEQFF. The CDR3 DNA follows: TGTGCCAGCAGCTTAGGACTAGCGGAGTACAATGAGCAGTTCTTC. Complete variable domain (other parts from reference TRBV11-2 and TRBJ2-1): EAGVAQSPRYKIIEKRQSVAFWCNPISGHATLYWYQQILGQGPKLLIQFQNNGVVDDSQLPKDRFSAERLKGVDSTLKIQPAKLEDSAVYLCASSLGLAEYNEQFFGPGTRLTVL.

The J gene is TRBJ2-1, the V gene TRBV7-3; 11 bases align to TRBD2. Germline lookup yields CDR1 SGHTA and CDR2 FQGTGA. V was pared by 5 bases and J by 4 bases, with 10 bases of the junction left unmatched. The CDR3 is 17 amino acids. The CDR3 loop is CASSPEVAGGRYNEQFF. The CDR3 nucleotides read TGTGCCAGCAGCCCCGAGGTAGCGGGGGGGCGGTACAATGAGCAGTTCTTC.

The rearrangement links TRBV27 to TRBJ2-1; D may match TRBD1 or TRBD2 (6 bases each). The V end was cut by 3 bases, the J end by 3 bases, with 15 bases between. The CDR3 contains 16 residues. Germline loops: CDR1 MNHEY, CDR2 SMNVEV (reference sequence). CDR3 DNA sequence: TGTGCCAGCAGTTTGAACAGGGAGGCCTTCTACAATGAGCAGTTCTTC. This sequence encodes CASSLNREAFYNEQFF.

V is TRBV30 and J is TRBJ2-3; 9 bases line up with TRBD2. With V trimmed by 2 bases and J by 1 base, 13 bases remained unmatched. This CDR3 is 18 amino acids long. Per the germline V gene, CDR1 is GTSNPN and CDR2 is SVGIG (reference sequence). As DNA, the CDR3 is TGTGCCTGGAGTCCTCTGGCGGGAGGGCCAGGGGGCACAGATACGCAGTATTTT. It codes for CAWSPLAGGPGGTDTQYF.

CDR3 DNA sequence: TGTGCCAGCAGCCAAGATCTACGGACTAGGGGCACAGATACGCAGTATTTT. As protein: CASSQDLRTRGTDTQYF. V is TRBV14 and J is TRBJ2-3; 7 bases fit TRBD2. Unmatched junction bases numbered 7, after V lost 0 bases and J lost 1 base. The CDR3 contains 17 residues. Germline CDR1 and CDR2: SGHDN and FVKESK. The entire variable domain, with the rest obtained from reference TRBV14 and TRBJ2-3, is as follows: EAGVTQFPSHSVIEKGQTVTLRCDPISGHDNLYWYRRVMGKEIKFLLHFVKESKQDESGMPNNRFLAERTGGTYSTLKVQPAELEDSGVYFCASSQDLRTRGTDTQYFGPGTRLTVL.

The chain carries TRBV7-2 and TRBJ1-6; unclear D gene. Germline V gene sequence: CDR1 SGHTA, CDR2 FQGNSA. Trimming shortened V by 4 bases and J by 6 bases, and 4 bases separated the two germline ends. This CDR3 comprises 12 residues. The CDR3 DNA reads as TGTGCCAGCAGCTACCTTAATTCACCCCTCCACTTT. It encodes CASSYLNSPLHF. Full variable domain (remainder filled in from reference TRBV7-2 and TRBJ1-6): GAGVSQSPSNKVTEKGKDVELRCDPISGHTALYWYRQSLGQGLEFLIYFQGNSAPDKSGLPSDRFSAERTGGSVSTLTIQRTQQEDSAVYLCASSYLNSPLHFGNGTRLTVT.

The J gene is TRBJ1-2, the V gene TRBV30; a weak D match, TRBD1 (5 bases). Germline CDR1 is GTSNPN and CDR2 is SVGIG (reference sequence). This CDR3 contains 13 residues. V shed 0 bases and J shed 5 bases, with 10 bases lying between them. The CDR3 nucleotides are TGTGCCTGGAGTGTGGGGCACCCGTATGGCTACACCTTC. It encodes CAWSVGHPYGYTF.

The rearrangement links TRBV5-6 to TRBJ2-5; D is unclear. V gave up 0 bases and J gave up 5 bases, with 8 bases separating them. CDR1 SGHDT and CDR2 YYEEEE come from the germline V gene. The CDR3 contains 13 residues. DNA for the CDR3: TGTGCCAGCAGCTTGGTGACCTGGGAGACCCAGTACTTC. Translating it yields CASSLVTWETQYF.

The chain has TRBV30 and TRBJ1-5; tentatively, D is TRBD1 (5 bases). The CDR3 is 16 amino acids. CDR1 and CDR2 from the germline V gene are GTSNPN and SVGIG (reference sequence). The V end was cut by 5 bases, the J end by 3 bases, with 20 bases between. CDR3 sequence: CAWGRRAGYNNQPQHF. As DNA, the CDR3 is TGTGCCTGGGGGCGCAGGGCGGGGTATAACAATCAGCCCCAGCATTTT.

About this clone: In the same sample, other DNA sequences code for this CDR3. This sequence joins TRBV12-3 or TRBV12-4 and TRBJ2-5; D is ambiguous. V lost 3 bases and J lost 4, with 3 bases in between. The CDR3 is 11 amino acids. CDR3 region: CASSLGETQYF. In DNA form, the CDR3 reads TGTGCCAGCAGTTTGGGAGAGACCCAGTACTTC.